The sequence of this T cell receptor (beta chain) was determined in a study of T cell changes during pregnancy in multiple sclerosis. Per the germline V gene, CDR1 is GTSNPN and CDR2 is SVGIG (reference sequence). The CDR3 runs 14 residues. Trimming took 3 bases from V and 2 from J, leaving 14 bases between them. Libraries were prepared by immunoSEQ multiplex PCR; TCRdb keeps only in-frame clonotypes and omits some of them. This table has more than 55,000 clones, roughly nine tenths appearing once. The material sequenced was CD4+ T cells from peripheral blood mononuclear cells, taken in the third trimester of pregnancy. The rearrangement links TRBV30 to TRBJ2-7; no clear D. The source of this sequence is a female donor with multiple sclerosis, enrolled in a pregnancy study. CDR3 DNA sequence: TGTGCCTGGAGCGCCCCCCCCGAGACCTACGAGCAGTACTTC. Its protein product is CAWSAPPETYEQYF.